Listed below are T cell receptor beta chains from one sample, sequenced in a study of T cell responses to AZD1222 COVID-19 vaccine. Generated by immunoSEQ multiplex PCR, the TCRdb table keeps only in-frame clones and is missing some. The sample lists around 130,000 clones; roughly 88% were seen once. The sequencing used peripheral blood, collected on day 0 of AZD1222 vaccination. These receptors originate from an adult in good health. Both conserved end residues are part of each CDR3. Fields, in order: CDR3 protein, CDR3 DNA, V gene, D gene, J gene, clone size. D genes are given only for firm matches. A clone size is listed for some rows: how often the clone was seen (once, few, many), or a class if it is expanded.

CASSAPGQGNYGYTF	TGTGCCAGCAGCGCGCCCGGACAGGGCAACTATGGCTACACCTTC	TRBV9	TRBD1	TRBJ1-2	.
CASSLGANTEAFF	TGTGCCAGCAGCTTAGGGGCGAACACTGAAGCTTTCTTT	TRBV11-3	.	TRBJ1-1	.
CASSLLRGEQYF	TGTGCCAGCAGTTTACTGCGGGGGGAGCAGTACTTC	TRBV27	TRBD2	TRBJ2-7	.
CASSLSGTGNTIYF	TGCGCCAGCAGCTTGTCGGGGACTGGAAACACCATATATTTT	TRBV5-1	.	TRBJ1-3	.
CASSLGQSILNYGYTF	TGTGCCAGCAGCTTAGGACAGTCAATTCTTAACTATGGCTACACCTTC	TRBV7-2	.	TRBJ1-2	.
CASSLLQGGYDEQYF	TGTGCCAGCAGCTTACTACAGGGCGGGTACGACGAGCAGTACTTC	TRBV7-6	.	TRBJ2-7	.
CASSMGGGAIDTQYF	TGCGCCAGCAGCATGGGCGGGGGGGCTATAGATACGCAGTATTTT	TRBV5-1	TRBD2	TRBJ2-3	.
CSVVWWKGNGYTF	TGCAGCGTAGTGTGGTGGAAGGGGAATGGCTACACCTTC	TRBV29-1	.	TRBJ1-2	once
CASSSLRRQRASYNEQFF	TGTGCCAGCAGCTCTTTACGCCGTCAGCGGGCCTCCTACAATGAGCAGTTCTTC	TRBV11-2	.	TRBJ2-1	few
CASSQGAGGDSYEQYF	TGTGCCAGCAGCCAAGGTGCGGGAGGGGACTCCTACGAGCAGTACTTC	TRBV3-1/TRBV3-2	TRBD2	TRBJ2-7	.
CASSSPGQGEKLFF	TGTGCCAGCAGTTCACCGGGACAGGGTGAAAAACTGTTTTTT	TRBV28	TRBD1	TRBJ1-4	.
CASSPSGGVYEQYF	TGTGCCAGCAGCCCCTCAGGGGGCGTCTACGAGCAGTACTTC	TRBV5-5	TRBD1	TRBJ2-7	.
CASSYIMGPQETQYF	TGTGCCAGCAGTTACATCATGGGGCCCCAAGAGACCCAGTACTTC	TRBV6-5	.	TRBJ2-5	.
CAISERGNEQFF	TGTGCCATCAGTGAAAGGGGAAATGAGCAGTTCTTC	TRBV10-3	.	TRBJ2-1	once
CASSEGRAFNQPQHF	TGTGCCAGCAGTGAAGGCCGGGCCTTTAATCAGCCCCAGCATTTT	TRBV6-1	.	TRBJ1-5	.
CATGETGDGYTF	TGTGCCACCGGAGAGACAGGGGATGGCTACACCTTC	TRBV10-3	TRBD1	TRBJ1-2	.
CASSPLALPSYEQYF	TGTGCCAGCAGCCCCCTGGCCTTACCCTCCTACGAGCAGTACTTC	TRBV7-9	.	TRBJ2-7	once
CASSGISAPLTGELFF	TGTGCCAGCAGTGGGATTTCTGCACCCTTGACCGGGGAGCTGTTTTTT	TRBV2	.	TRBJ2-2	.
CASSQDRGVLEAFF	TGCGCCAGCAGCCAAGATCGAGGGGTCCTTGAAGCTTTCTTT	TRBV4-3	.	TRBJ1-1	.
CASSLRVGRATEAFF	TGCGCCAGCAGCTTGCGGGTGGGCAGGGCCACTGAAGCTTTCTTT	TRBV5-1	.	TRBJ1-1	.
CASSHRGETNEKLFF	TGTGCCAGCAGTCACCGGGGGGAAACTAATGAAAAACTGTTTTTT	TRBV27	.	TRBJ1-4	once
CATSDFTSNEQFF	TGTGCCACCAGTGACTTCACTAGCAATGAGCAGTTCTTC	TRBV24-1	.	TRBJ2-1	.
CASSLSGTGGNEQFF	TGTGCCAGCAGCTTATCCGGGACAGGCGGGAATGAGCAGTTCTTC	TRBV7-9	TRBD1	TRBJ2-1	.
CAWDSKSTTNEKLFF	TGTGCCTGGGACTCAAAGAGTACAACTAATGAAAAACTGTTTTTT	TRBV30	.	TRBJ1-4	.
CASSQAGGSYNEQFF	TGTGCCAGCAGCCAAGCCGGGGGCTCCTACAATGAGCAGTTCTTC	TRBV14	.	TRBJ2-1	.
CASSGRGPNTEAFF	TGTGCCAGCAGCGGCAGGGGACCGAACACTGAAGCTTTCTTT	TRBV9	.	TRBJ1-1	.
CASSGGFRDRGLNQPQHF	TGTGCCAGCAGTGGTGGGTTCCGGGACAGGGGCCTCAATCAGCCCCAGCATTTT	TRBV2	TRBD1	TRBJ1-5	.
CASSSQQGAGGYTF	TGCGCCAGCAGCTCGCAACAGGGGGCAGGTGGCTACACCTTC	TRBV5-1	TRBD1	TRBJ1-2	few
CASSYDRGIYSPLHF	TGCGCCAGCAGCTACGACAGGGGGATTTATTCACCCCTCCACTTT	TRBV5-1	TRBD1	TRBJ1-6	.
CASSLANMAAEAFF	TGTGCCAGCAGCTTGGCCAATATGGCGGCTGAAGCTTTCTTT	TRBV5-4	.	TRBJ1-1	.
CSASRTLAGGYNEQFF	TGCAGTGCTAGTAGAACTTTAGCGGGGGGCTACAATGAGCAGTTCTTC	TRBV20-1	TRBD2	TRBJ2-1	.
CASSLVYQLATQYF	TGTGCCAGCAGCTTGGTGTACCAGTTGGCTACGCAGTATTTT	TRBV5-6	.	TRBJ2-3	few
CASRQQETQYF	TGCGCCAGCAGGCAGCAAGAGACCCAGTACTTC	TRBV5-1	.	TRBJ2-5	.
CASSPDGERMGTEAFF	TGTGCCAGCAGCCCGGACGGAGAGCGAATGGGGACTGAAGCTTTCTTT	TRBV7-2	.	TRBJ1-1	.
CASSISPDTQYF	TGTGCCAGTAGTATATCGCCAGATACGCAGTATTTT	TRBV19	.	TRBJ2-3	.
CASSLEDRRSYGYTF	TGTGCCAGCAGCTTAGAGGACAGGCGATCCTATGGCTACACCTTC	TRBV5-4	TRBD1	TRBJ1-2	.
CASSPQGTGNSPLHF	TGTGCCAGCAGCCCGCAGGGGACGGGGAATTCACCCCTCCACTTT	TRBV7-2	.	TRBJ1-6	.
CSVALPPGTSGLTDTQYF	TGCAGCGTCGCACTCCCCCCCGGGACTAGCGGCCTCACAGATACGCAGTATTTT	TRBV29-1	TRBD2	TRBJ2-3	once
CASSYSDRENTIYF	TGTGCCAGCAGTTACTCAGACAGGGAGAACACCATATATTTT	TRBV6-5	TRBD1	TRBJ1-3	.
CASSPRGGQNTEAFF	TGTGCCAGCTCACCACGGGGAGGCCAGAACACTGAAGCTTTCTTT	TRBV18	.	TRBJ1-1	.
CASTPGGSGNTIYF	TGTGCCAGCACTCCCGGCGGGAGTGGAAACACCATATATTTT	TRBV5-4	.	TRBJ1-3	.
CASSLELAGSYEQYF	TGCGCCAGCAGCTTGGAACTAGCGGGCTCCTACGAGCAGTACTTC	TRBV5-1	TRBD2	TRBJ2-7	.
CASSLAAGARYEQYF	TGTGCCAGCAGCTTAGCGGCGGGGGCAAGGTACGAGCAGTACTTC	TRBV7-9	.	TRBJ2-7	.
CSTRTDENTEAFF	TGCAGCACTCGGACAGACGAGAACACTGAAGCTTTCTTT	TRBV29-1	.	TRBJ1-1	few
CASAGSQPNSPLHF	TGTGCCAGCGCGGGGTCCCAACCTAATTCACCCCTCCACTTT	TRBV6-5	.	TRBJ1-6	few
CASSDLTGNQPQHF	TGTGCCAGCAGTGACTTGACAGGCAATCAGCCCCAGCATTTT	TRBV2	.	TRBJ1-5	.
CASSFESSGNTIYF	TGCGCCAGCAGCTTCGAGAGCTCTGGAAACACCATATATTTT	TRBV5-1	.	TRBJ1-3	.
CASSFGRNQPQHF	TGTGCCAGCAGCTTTGGGCGCAATCAGCCCCAGCATTTT	TRBV11-2	.	TRBJ1-5	few
CASGKSSGANVLTF	TGTGCTAGCGGCAAGAGCTCTGGGGCCAACGTCCTGACTTTC	TRBV5-4	.	TRBJ2-6	.
CASSLAAGTYEQYF	TGTGCCAGCAGCTTAGCTGCCGGAACCTACGAGCAGTACTTC	TRBV7-9	.	TRBJ2-7	.
CASSDLAGGYYEQYF	TGCGCCAGCAGCGATTTAGCGGGGGGATACTACGAGCAGTACTTC	TRBV5-1	TRBD2	TRBJ2-7	.
CASTGGGGNNQPQHF	TGTGCCAGTACCGGTGGTGGGGGAAACAATCAGCCCCAGCATTTT	TRBV19	.	TRBJ1-5	.